This T cell receptor beta chain was profiled in a study of technical replicates of blood from four donors. Measured with immunoSEQ multiplex PCR; TCRdb has only the in-frame clones, and not every one. The sample gives over 50,000 clones, approximately 94% of which show up once; roughly 0.22% is in the top ten. Trimming cost V 3 bases and J 1 base; bases outside gene matches: 7. This CDR3 is 17 amino acids long. The germline gives CDR1 SGHDN, CDR2 FVKESK. The V gene is TRBV14, the J gene TRBJ2-7, with TRBD2 identical over 12 bases. Sequenced input: T cells isolated from PBMCs. This TCR derives from a human donor in good health. In nucleotides, the CDR3 is TGTGCCAGCAGCCACCGACTAGCGGGAGAACGTTCCTACGAGCAGTACTTC. This codes for CASSHRLAGERSYEQYF.